This T cell receptor beta chain came from a study of monozygotic twins with inflammatory bowel disease. General study points: Cells of different T cell subtypes could not be told apart. Differences in immunosuppressive treatment may have been a source of added variability in patient repertoires. Perhaps reflecting limited power, concordant and discordant twins did not differ in repertoire similarity.

After re-calling the 5' RACE reads, TCRdb lists one entry per CDR3 protein, DNA absent. The sample has about 330,000 distinct CDR3 sequences; the top ten hold around 2%. There are 16 residues in the CDR3. On this clonotype itself: Its matching antigen is unknown.

This sequence originates from a human donor with ulcerative colitis or Crohn's disease, or a healthy co-twin of an affected twin (not recorded which). Sample: blood. This sequence joins TRBV12-3 or TRBV12-4 and TRBJ1-3; the TCRdb D gene call, TRBD1, has no DNA to confirm it. The CDR3 sequence: CASSLGTGIVRNTIYF.